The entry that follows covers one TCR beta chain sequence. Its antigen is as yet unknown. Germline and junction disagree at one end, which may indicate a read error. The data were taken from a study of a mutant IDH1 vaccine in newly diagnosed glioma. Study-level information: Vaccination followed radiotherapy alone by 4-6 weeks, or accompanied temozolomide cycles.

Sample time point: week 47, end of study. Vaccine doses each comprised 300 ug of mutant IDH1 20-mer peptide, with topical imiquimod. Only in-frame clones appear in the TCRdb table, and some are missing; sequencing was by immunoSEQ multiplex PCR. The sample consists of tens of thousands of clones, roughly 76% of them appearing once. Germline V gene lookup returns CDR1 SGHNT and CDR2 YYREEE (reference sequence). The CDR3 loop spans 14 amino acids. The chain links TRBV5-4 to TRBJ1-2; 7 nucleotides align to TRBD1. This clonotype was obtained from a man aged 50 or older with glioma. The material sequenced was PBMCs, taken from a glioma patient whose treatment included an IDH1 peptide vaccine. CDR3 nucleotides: TGTGCCAGCTCCAGGGACAGCGGCTATTATGCCTACACCTTC. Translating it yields CASSRDSGYYAYTF.